This T cell receptor beta chain was found in a study of CXCR3-negative and CXCR3-positive naive CD8 T cells. Study-level information: The dataset comprises some 150 million TRB reads in total, with about 1.5 +/- 0.3 million reads per library.

CDR1 is SQVTM, CDR2 ANQGSEA, per germline. The CDR3 spans 14 residues. Study-wide findings and caveats: Each naive subset displayed comparably high diversity, whereas memory CD8+ cells displayed much lower diversity. Naive subsets displayed similar surface CD5, and TCR strength was inferred from TRB CDR3 properties.

Concerning this clonotype itself: Its cognate antigen is unknown.

TRB cDNA was prepared as libraries by UMI-labeled 5' RACE. With the 5' RACE reads reprocessed, TCRdb shows one record per CDR3 protein and no DNA. The clone table shows 45,000 to 70,000 distinct CDR3 sequences, with the ten largest holding 20% to 25%. V and J are TRBV29-1 and TRBJ1-1. The material sequenced was memory CD8+ T cells from blood. The TCR originated in a human donor in good health. Some clones in this sample may be carry-over from other donors' samples. CDR3: CSAGSWDMNTEAFF.